Listed here are 30 T cell receptor beta chains from one sample, sequenced in a study of blood T cell repertoires in COVID-19. This table comes from immunoSEQ multiplex PCR, and its TCRdb copy is limited to in-frame clones, with some not included. The repertoire includes about 390,000 clones, around 87% of them detected once, and approximately 2.4% sits in the top ten. The sequenced sample consisted of peripheral blood. These receptors were taken from a woman aged 55-69 years with COVID-19, enrolled during active disease.

The J gene is TRBJ2-2, the V gene TRBV27; tentative D call: TRBD1 (5 bases). The CDR3 totals 16 residues. V lost 1 base to trimming and J lost 3 bases, with 12 bases between them. CDR1 and CDR2 (germline): MNHEY, SMNVEV (reference sequence). CDR3 region: CASSLWGAAYTGELFF. CDR3 bases: TGTGCCAGCAGTTTATGGGGCGCAGCCTACACCGGGGAGCTGTTTTTT.

The V and J genes are TRBV9 and TRBJ2-3, with 7 bases that match TRBD1. There are 15 residues in the CDR3. Trimming took 0 bases from V and 5 from J; bases not matched to a gene: 6. Germline CDR1 is SGDLS and CDR2 is YYNGEE. The CDR3 is CASSVEATGRDTQYF. The CDR3 bases are TGTGCCAGCAGCGTAGAGGCGACAGGGAGAGATACGCAGTATTTT.

This chain connects TRBV5-1 to TRBJ1-2, with 9 bases fitting TRBD1. This CDR3 spans 15 amino acids. CDR1 and CDR2 (germline): SGHRS, YFSETQ. With V trimmed by 2 bases and J by 6 bases, 8 bases remained unmatched. This CDR3 is CASSLTTQGANGYTF. The CDR3 DNA reads as TGCGCCAGCAGCTTAACGACACAGGGGGCGAATGGCTACACCTTC.

The V and J genes are TRBV7-3 and TRBJ1-1; unclear D gene. There are 13 residues in the CDR3. The V gene's germline CDR1 is SGHTA and CDR2 FQGTGA. V was shortened by 4 bases and J by 0 bases, with 6 bases between the two germline ends. CDR3 nucleotides: TGTGCCAGCAGCTCGTTAATGAACACTGAAGCTTTCTTT. Translation gives CASSSLMNTEAFF. The whole variable domain, remainder taken from reference TRBV7-3 and TRBJ1-1, is GAGVSQTPSNKVTEKGKYVELRCDPISGHTALYWYRQSLGQGPEFLIYFQGTGAADDSGLPNDRFFAVRPEGSVSTLKIQRTERGDSAVYLCASSSLMNTEAFFGQGTRLTVV.

This clone was counted a single time. The rearrangement joins TRBV5-1 to TRBJ2-1, with TRBD2 identical over 7 bases. The CDR3 is 15 amino acids. Germline loops: CDR1 SGHRS, CDR2 YFSETQ. The V segment lost 1 base and the J segment 7 bases; nucleotides outside the gene matches: 8. CDR3 sequence: CASSLQAGLMNEQFF. The CDR3 DNA follows: TGCGCCAGCAGCTTGCAAGCGGGGCTGATGAATGAGCAGTTCTTC.

V and J are TRBV20-1 and TRBJ1-6; no definite D call. This CDR3 has 16 residues. With 3 bases removed from V and 5 bases from J, the gap between germline ends came to 17 bases. Germline assignment: CDR1 DFQATT and CDR2 SNEGSKA (reference sequence). CDR3 region: CSASSGFFGDNSPLHF. DNA of the CDR3: TGCAGTGCTAGTTCGGGGTTTTTCGGCGATAATTCACCCCTCCACTTT.

The gene calls are TRBV11-1 and TRBJ2-1, with D possibly being TRBD1 (5 bases). The CDR3 loop spans 19 amino acids. The V end was cut by 0 bases, the J end by 2 bases, with 20 bases between. Germline V gene sequence: CDR1 SGHAT, CDR2 FQDESV (reference sequence). The CDR3 DNA reads as TGTGCCAGCAGCTTAGCGAGTAAGGGGCGGTGGAAAACCTACAATGAGCAGTTCTTC. Amino acid sequence: CASSLASKGRWKTYNEQFF.

Note on this clone: The same CDR3 also results from other DNA sequences found in this sample. V gene TRBV12-3 or TRBV12-4 combines with J gene TRBJ1-1; possible D gene TRBD1, 6 bases. Trimming shortened V by 6 bases and J by 1 base, and 9 bases separated the two germline ends. This CDR3 contains 13 residues. CDR3 bases: TGTGCCAGCAGCCTCAGGGGGAACACTGAAGCTTTCTTT. Translation: CASSLRGNTEAFF.

This clone was found once. This chain's CDR3 is CASRKPVTGELFF. The DNA for the CDR3 is TGTGCCAGCAGAAAACCGGTTACCGGGGAGCTGTTTTTT. The chain uses TRBV6-5 and TRBJ2-2; no firm D call. Trimming cost V 6 bases and J 5 bases, with 10 bases left between them. Germline-derived CDR1 and CDR2 are MNHEY and SVGAGI. This CDR3 spans 13 amino acids.

The chain combines TRBV7-3 with TRBJ1-5, with 10 nucleotides matching TRBD1. CDR1 is SGHTA, CDR2 FQGTGA, per germline. The CDR3 is 17 amino acids. The V and J ends lost 5 bases and 5 bases, in that order; junction bases with no gene match: 12. CDR3 region: CASSRPGSDRGYQPQHF. CDR3 coding DNA: TGTGCCAGCAGCCGGCCCGGGTCGGACAGGGGGTATCAGCCCCAGCATTTT.

This chain uses TRBV5-8 with TRBJ2-7, with a weak D call TRBD1 (6 bases). This CDR3 contains 15 residues. The V gene lost 6 bases and the J gene lost 6 bases, with 22 bases spanning the gap. Germline CDR1 and CDR2: SGHTS and YDEGEE. The CDR3 nucleotides are TGTGCCAGCACATCTGTGGGGGCGGGCCTGGGCGAGCAGTACTTC. This translates into CASTSVGAGLGEQYF.

The rearrangement joins TRBV5-5 to TRBJ1-1; D unresolved. This CDR3 has 14 residues. Germline loops: CDR1 SGHKS, CDR2 YYEKEE (reference sequence). The germline V and J ends were trimmed by 1 base and 1 base, with 8 bases remaining between them. The CDR3 DNA reads TGTGCCAGCAGCTTGCTGCCAGAGAACACTGAAGCTTTCTTT. It translates to CASSLLPENTEAFF.

The chain has TRBV7-2 and TRBJ2-2, with D maybe TRBD1 (5 bases). The CDR3 has 16 residues. V was clipped by 3 bases and J by 0 bases, with 11 bases between them. From germline, CDR1 is SGHTA and CDR2 FQGNSA. The CDR3 DNA is TGTGCCAGCAGCTTGGGGCCTCTTACGAACACCGGGGAGCTGTTTTTT. Encoded protein: CASSLGPLTNTGELFF.

The genes are TRBV5-5 and TRBJ1-2, with D perhaps matching TRBD1 (6 bases). V was clipped by 2 bases and J by 6 bases, with 11 bases between them. From germline, CDR1 is SGHKS and CDR2 YYEKEE (reference sequence). The CDR3 spans 13 residues. Here the CDR3 DNA reads TGTGCCAGCAGCTTAAGGGGGTATGATGGCTACACCTTC. It specifies CASSLRGYDGYTF.

The gene calls are TRBV30 and TRBJ1-5, with 8 bases identical to TRBD1. Germline V lookup: CDR1 GTSNPN, CDR2 SVGIG (reference sequence). V gave up 1 base and J gave up 0 bases; unmatched junction bases: 11. The CDR3 has 18 amino acids. DNA for the CDR3: TGTGCCTGGAGTGCAGGACAGGGCATCGGTTATAGCAATCAGCCCCAGCATTTT. Translated, it gives CAWSAGQGIGYSNQPQHF.

The V and J genes are TRBV7-3 and TRBJ2-1, with D possibly TRBD2 on 5 matching bases. Germline values: CDR1 SGHTA, CDR2 FQGTGA. Trimming pared 5 bases from V and 5 bases from J, leaving 10 bases between. The CDR3 is 13 residues long. DNA of the CDR3: TGTGCCAGCAGCCTCGGACTCGACAATGAGCAGTTCTTC. Translated, it gives CASSLGLDNEQFF. The full variable domain, rest sourced from reference TRBV7-3 and TRBJ2-1, is GAGVSQTPSNKVTEKGKYVELRCDPISGHTALYWYRQSLGQGPEFLIYFQGTGAADDSGLPNDRFFAVRPEGSVSTLKIQRTERGDSAVYLCASSLGLDNEQFFGPGTRLTVL.

This clone was detected once. The V gene is TRBV15, the J gene TRBJ2-7, with TRBD1 matching over 7 bases. Germline V gene data show CDR1 as LNHNV and CDR2 as YYDKDF (reference sequence). After removal of 0 bases from V and 0 bases from J, the junction contained 2 bases not matched to a gene. The CDR3 is made up of 15 amino acids. The CDR3 loop is CATSREQGSSYEQYF. CDR3 coding DNA: TGTGCCACCAGCAGAGAACAGGGGAGCTCCTACGAGCAGTACTTC.

This clone was seen a single time. The CDR3 spells CASSVGQGYNSPLHF. CDR3 bases: TGTGCCAGCAGCGTAGGACAGGGGTACAATTCACCCCTCCACTTT. The genes are TRBV9 and TRBJ1-6; 8 positions agree with TRBD1. CDR3 length equals 15 residues. V lost 0 bases to trimming and J lost 7 bases; unmatched junction nucleotides: 3. Germline-derived CDR1 and CDR2 are SGDLS and YYNGEE.

The rearrangement links TRBV3-1 (or the pseudogene TRBV3-2) to TRBJ1-1; D is unclear. The germline V gene encodes CDR1 LGHDT and CDR2 YNNKEL (reference sequence). Trimming pared 9 bases from V and 5 bases from J, leaving 16 bases between. This CDR3 contains 13 residues. CDR3 residues: CASFLSGGTEAFF. In DNA form, the CDR3 reads TGTGCCAGTTTCCTATCGGGCGGGACTGAAGCTTTCTTT.

In this sample, this clone turned up once. The chain carries TRBV30 and TRBJ2-3; 13 bases map to TRBD2. The CDR3 is made up of 18 amino acids. Germline CDR1 is GTSNPN and CDR2 is SVGIG (reference sequence). The V segment lost 1 base and the J segment 0 bases; nucleotides outside the gene matches: 7. The CDR3 sequence is CAWSGRLAGGRSTDTQYF. CDR3 nucleotides: TGTGCCTGGAGTGGGCGACTAGCGGGGGGCCGGAGCACAGATACGCAGTATTTT.

DNA for the CDR3: TGTGCCAGCAGCCACCGGGCAGGGTCTATCAATGAGCAGTTCTTC. It translates to CASSHRAGSINEQFF. This rearrangement joins TRBV9 to TRBJ2-1, with TRBD1 as a possible D gene (5 bases). The CDR3 runs 15 residues. Germline CDR1 is SGDLS and CDR2 is YYNGEE. With 4 bases removed from V and 6 bases from J, the gap between germline ends came to 17 bases.

V and J are TRBV2 and TRBJ1-6; 9 positions match TRBD1. The CDR3 is made up of 16 amino acids. The germline V gene encodes CDR1 SNHLY and CDR2 FYNNEI. Unmatched junction bases numbered 5, after V lost 2 bases and J lost 6 bases. CDR3 nucleotide sequence: TGTGCCAGCAGTGAACGGGACAGGGCTACTAATTCACCCCTCCACTTT. This gives the protein CASSERDRATNSPLHF.

This chain joins TRBV3-1 (or the pseudogene TRBV3-2) and TRBJ1-1, with 12 positions matching TRBD1. From germline, CDR1 is LGHDT and CDR2 YNNKEL (reference sequence). This CDR3 is built from 17 residues. Trimming at V came to 0 bases and at J to 3 bases, leaving 5 bases not matched to a gene. For the CDR3, the DNA is TGTGCCAGCAGCCAAGAAGGGACAGGGGGCGCGTACACTGAAGCTTTCTTT. The encoded protein is CASSQEGTGGAYTEAFF.

On this clone: One base away lies a much larger clone, so this may be a sequencing read error. The gene calls are TRBV5-4 and TRBJ2-7, with 8 nucleotides matching TRBD1. V dropped 2 bases and J dropped 3; count of bases not matched to a gene: 1. The CDR3 runs 13 residues. Germline V gene data show CDR1 as SGHNT and CDR2 as YYREEE (reference sequence). CDR3: CASSFGTGYEQYF. DNA for the CDR3: TGTGCCAGCAGCTTCGGGACAGGCTACGAGCAGTACTTC.

This sequence joins TRBV3-1 (or the pseudogene TRBV3-2) and TRBJ2-2; D is perhaps TRBD2 (6 bases). The CDR3 sequence is 14 residues long. Trimming shortened V by 2 bases and J by 4 bases, and 8 bases separated the two germline ends. The V gene's germline CDR1 is LGHDT and CDR2 YNNKEL (reference sequence). CDR3 coding DNA: TGTGCCAGCAGCCAATCGGGGGTCACCGGGGAGCTGTTTTTT. This translates into CASSQSGVTGELFF.

V and J are TRBV9 and TRBJ1-5, with D tentatively TRBD1 (5 bases). Germline V gene data show CDR1 as SGDLS and CDR2 as YYNGEE. Trimming pared 5 bases from V and 4 bases from J, leaving 16 bases between. The CDR3 is 15 residues long. CDR3 bases: TGTGCCAGCAGATACCCCCGCCAGGGTAATCAGCCCCAGCATTTT. Encoded protein: CASRYPRQGNQPQHF.

The rearrangement joins TRBV4-1 to TRBJ2-1; 11 bases are shared with TRBD2. The CDR3 is 15 amino acids. Germline V gives CDR1 MGHRA, CDR2 YSYEKL. The V and J ends lost 1 base and 9 bases, in that order; junction bases with no gene match: 5. This chain's CDR3 is CASSQGLAGRGEQFF. The CDR3 nucleotides read TGCGCCAGCAGCCAAGGACTAGCGGGGAGGGGTGAGCAGTTCTTC.

The genes are TRBV9 and TRBJ2-1, with 16 nucleotides matching TRBD2. The J segment lost 8 bases and the V segment lost 3 bases, leaving 11 bases of the junction unmatched. The germline CDR1 and CDR2 sequences are SGDLS and YYNGEE. The CDR3 totals 18 residues. The CDR3 coding sequence is TGTGCCAGCAGCGCCGGGACTAGCGGGGGGGGAAACCCATATGAGCAGTTCTTC. Amino acids: CASSAGTSGGGNPYEQFF.

The chain couples TRBV4-1 to TRBJ2-3, with TRBD1 matching over 7 bases. Trimming at V came to 0 bases and at J to 2 bases, leaving 8 bases not matched to a gene. The CDR3 totals 17 residues. CDR1 and CDR2 (germline): MGHRA, YSYEKL. The CDR3 DNA reads TGCGCCAGCAGCCAAGATCGGACAGGATTCATCACAGATACGCAGTATTTT. It is translated as CASSQDRTGFITDTQYF.

The V gene is TRBV29-1, the J gene TRBJ1-1; 8 bases line up with TRBD1. From germline, CDR1 is SQVTM and CDR2 ANQGSEA. The CDR3 runs 12 residues. In nucleotides, the CDR3 is TGCACCTCCGACAGGGGGAACACTGAAGCTTTCTTT. This sequence encodes CTSDRGNTEAFF.